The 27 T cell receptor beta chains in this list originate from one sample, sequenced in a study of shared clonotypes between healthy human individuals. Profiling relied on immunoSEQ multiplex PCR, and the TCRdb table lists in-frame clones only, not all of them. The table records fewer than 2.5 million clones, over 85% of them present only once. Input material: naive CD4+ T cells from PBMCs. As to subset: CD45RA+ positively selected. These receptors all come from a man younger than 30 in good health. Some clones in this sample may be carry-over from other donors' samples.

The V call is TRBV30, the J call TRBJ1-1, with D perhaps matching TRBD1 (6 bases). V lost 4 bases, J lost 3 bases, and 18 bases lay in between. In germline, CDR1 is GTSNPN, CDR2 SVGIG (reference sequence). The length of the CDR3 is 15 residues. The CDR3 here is CAWTHLGGGDTEAFF. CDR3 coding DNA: TGTGCCTGGACCCACCTCGGTGGGGGCGACACTGAAGCTTTCTTT.

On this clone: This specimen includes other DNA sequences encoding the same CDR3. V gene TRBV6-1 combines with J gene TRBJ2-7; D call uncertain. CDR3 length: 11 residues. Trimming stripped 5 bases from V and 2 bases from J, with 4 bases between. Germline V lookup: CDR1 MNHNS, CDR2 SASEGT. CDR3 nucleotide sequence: TGTGCCAGCAGTCTCACCTACGAGCAGTACTTC. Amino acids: CASSLTYEQYF.

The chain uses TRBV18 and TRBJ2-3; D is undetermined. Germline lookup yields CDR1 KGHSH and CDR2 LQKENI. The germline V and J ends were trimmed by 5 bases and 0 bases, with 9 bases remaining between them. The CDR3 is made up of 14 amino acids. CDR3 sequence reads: CASSGPSSTDTQYF. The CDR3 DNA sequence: TGTGCCAGCTCAGGACCCTCTAGCACAGATACGCAGTATTTT.

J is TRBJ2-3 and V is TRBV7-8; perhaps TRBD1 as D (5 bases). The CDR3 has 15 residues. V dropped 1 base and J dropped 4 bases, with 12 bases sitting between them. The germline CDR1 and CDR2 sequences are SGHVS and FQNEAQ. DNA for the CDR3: TGTGCCAGCAGCTTAGACGGCAGGGTGGCAGATACGCAGTATTTT. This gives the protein CASSLDGRVADTQYF.

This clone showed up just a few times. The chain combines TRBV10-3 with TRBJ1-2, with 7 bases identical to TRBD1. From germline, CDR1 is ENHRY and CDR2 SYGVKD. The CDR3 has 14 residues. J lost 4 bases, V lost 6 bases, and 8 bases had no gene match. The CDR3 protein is CAIRVDRAGYGYTF. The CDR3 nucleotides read TGTGCCATCAGAGTAGACAGGGCCGGCTATGGCTACACCTTC.

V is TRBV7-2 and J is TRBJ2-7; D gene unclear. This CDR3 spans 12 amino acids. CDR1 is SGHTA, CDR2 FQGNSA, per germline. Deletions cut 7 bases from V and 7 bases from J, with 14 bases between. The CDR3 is CASNLGAEEQYF. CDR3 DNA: TGTGCCAGCAACCTGGGCGCTGAAGAGCAGTACTTC.

The CDR3 reads CASSFRGASDEQYF. The CDR3 nucleotides are TGCGCCAGCAGCTTTCGGGGCGCGTCGGATGAGCAGTACTTC. The J gene is TRBJ2-7, the V gene TRBV5-1, with D perhaps given as TRBD1 or TRBD2 (5 bases each). CDR3 length: 14 residues. Germline V gives CDR1 SGHRS, CDR2 YFSETQ. Trimming removed 2 bases from V and 7 bases from J, with 16 bases in between. The complete variable domain, with remaining parts taken from reference TRBV5-1 and TRBJ2-7, reads KAGVTQTPRYLIKTRGQQVTLSCSPISGHRSVSWYQQTPGQGLQFLFEYFSETQRNKGNFPGRFSGRQFSNSRSEMNVSTLELGDSALYLCASSFRGASDEQYFGPGTRLTVT.

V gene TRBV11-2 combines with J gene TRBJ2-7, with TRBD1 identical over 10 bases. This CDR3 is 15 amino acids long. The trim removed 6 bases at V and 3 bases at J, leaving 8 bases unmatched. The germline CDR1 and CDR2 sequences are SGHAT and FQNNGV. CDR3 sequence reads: CASRRPRDRGYEQYF. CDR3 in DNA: TGTGCCAGCAGGCGTCCGAGGGACAGGGGCTACGAGCAGTACTTC.

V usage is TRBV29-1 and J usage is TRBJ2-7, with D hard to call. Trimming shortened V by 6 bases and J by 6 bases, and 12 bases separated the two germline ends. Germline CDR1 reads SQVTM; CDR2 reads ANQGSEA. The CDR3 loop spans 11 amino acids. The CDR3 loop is CSVQSRTEQYF. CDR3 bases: TGCAGCGTCCAGAGTAGGACCGAGCAGTACTTC.

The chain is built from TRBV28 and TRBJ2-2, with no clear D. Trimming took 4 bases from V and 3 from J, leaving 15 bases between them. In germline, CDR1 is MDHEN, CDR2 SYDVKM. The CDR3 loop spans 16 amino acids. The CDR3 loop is CASSYDQPRDTGELFF. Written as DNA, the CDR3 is TGTGCCAGCAGTTACGATCAACCTAGGGACACCGGGGAGCTGTTTTTT. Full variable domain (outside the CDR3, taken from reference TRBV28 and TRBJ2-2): DVKVTQSSRYLVKRTGEKVFLECVQDMDHENMFWYRQDPGLGLRLIYFSYDVKMKEKGDIPEGYSVSREKKERFSLILESASTNQTSMYLCASSYDQPRDTGELFFGEGSRLTVL.

CDR3 sequence: CASSHRGLAGGSTPYEQYF. Here the CDR3 DNA reads TGCGCCAGCAGCCACCGGGGACTAGCGGGGGGATCCACCCCCTACGAGCAGTACTTC. The rearrangement uses TRBV5-1 and TRBJ2-7; 15 bases are shared with TRBD2. The length of the CDR3 is 19 residues. The trim removed 4 bases at V and 2 bases at J, leaving 13 bases unmatched. Germline V gene data show CDR1 as SGHRS and CDR2 as YFSETQ.

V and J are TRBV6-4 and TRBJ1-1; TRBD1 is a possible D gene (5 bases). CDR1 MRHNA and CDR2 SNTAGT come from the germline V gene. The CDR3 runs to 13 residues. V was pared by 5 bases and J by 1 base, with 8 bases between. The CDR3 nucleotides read TGTGCCAGCAGTCAAGACAGGAACACTGAAGCTTTCTTT. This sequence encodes CASSQDRNTEAFF.

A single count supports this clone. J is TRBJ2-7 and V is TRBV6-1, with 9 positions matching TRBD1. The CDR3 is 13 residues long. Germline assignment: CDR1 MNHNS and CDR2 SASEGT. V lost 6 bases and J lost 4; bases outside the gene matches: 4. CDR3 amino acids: CASRGTGSYEQYF. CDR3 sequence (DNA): TGTGCCAGCAGGGGGACAGGGAGTTACGAGCAGTACTTC.

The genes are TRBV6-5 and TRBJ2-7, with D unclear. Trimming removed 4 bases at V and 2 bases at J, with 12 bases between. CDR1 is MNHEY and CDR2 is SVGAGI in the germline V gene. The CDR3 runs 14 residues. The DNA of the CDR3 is TGTGCCAGCAGTTCAGCTCGACCTACCTACGAGCAGTACTTC. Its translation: CASSSARPTYEQYF.

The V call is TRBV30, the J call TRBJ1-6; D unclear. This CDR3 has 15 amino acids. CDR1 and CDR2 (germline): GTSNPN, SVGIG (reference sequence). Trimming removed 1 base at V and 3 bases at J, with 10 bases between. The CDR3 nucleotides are TGTGCCTGGAGTGCTTCCCCGGGCTATAATTCACCCCTCCACTTT. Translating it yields CAWSASPGYNSPLHF.

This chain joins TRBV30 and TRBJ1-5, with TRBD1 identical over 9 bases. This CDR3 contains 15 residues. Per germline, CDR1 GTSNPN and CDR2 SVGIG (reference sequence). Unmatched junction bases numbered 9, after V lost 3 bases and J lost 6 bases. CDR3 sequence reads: CAWRPPGQGFQPQHF. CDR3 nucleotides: TGTGCCTGGAGACCCCCGGGACAGGGCTTTCAGCCCCAGCATTTT.

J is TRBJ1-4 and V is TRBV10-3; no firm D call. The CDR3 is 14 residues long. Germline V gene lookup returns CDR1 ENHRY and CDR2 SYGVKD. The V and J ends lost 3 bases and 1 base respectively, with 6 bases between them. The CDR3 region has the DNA TGTGCCATCAGTGACCGGGGAACTAATGAAAAACTGTTTTTT. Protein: CAISDRGTNEKLFF.

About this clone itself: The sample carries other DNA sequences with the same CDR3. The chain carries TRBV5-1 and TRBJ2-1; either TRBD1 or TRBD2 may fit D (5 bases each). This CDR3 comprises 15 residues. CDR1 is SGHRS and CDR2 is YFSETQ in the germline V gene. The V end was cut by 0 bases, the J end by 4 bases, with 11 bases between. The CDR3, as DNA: TGCGCCAGCAGCTTGGGGTGGGGCGGGTACAATGAGCAGTTCTTC. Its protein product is CASSLGWGGYNEQFF.

CDR3 in DNA: TGTGCCAACAGGGGGCAAGATGGCTACACCTTC. The encoded protein is CANRGQDGYTF. The V gene is TRBV2, the J gene TRBJ1-2; 9 nucleotides agree with TRBD1. The ends lost 10 bases at V and 6 bases at J; junction bases unmatched: 3. The CDR3 length is 11 residues. Germline-derived CDR1 and CDR2 are SNHLY and FYNNEI. Full variable domain (rest looked up from reference TRBV2 and TRBJ1-2): EPEVTQTPSHQVTQMGQEVILRCVPISNHLYFYWYRQILGQKVEFLVSFYNNEISEKSEIFDDQFSVERPDGSNFTLKIRSTKLEDSAMYFCANRGQDGYTFGSGTRLTVV.

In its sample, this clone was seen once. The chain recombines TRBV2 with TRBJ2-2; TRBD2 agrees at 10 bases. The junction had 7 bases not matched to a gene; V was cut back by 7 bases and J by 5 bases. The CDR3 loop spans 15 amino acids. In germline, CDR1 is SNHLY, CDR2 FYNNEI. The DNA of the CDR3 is TGTGCCAGCAAAAAGCGGGAGGGTTGGACCGGGGAGCTGTTTTTT. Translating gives CASKKREGWTGELFF.

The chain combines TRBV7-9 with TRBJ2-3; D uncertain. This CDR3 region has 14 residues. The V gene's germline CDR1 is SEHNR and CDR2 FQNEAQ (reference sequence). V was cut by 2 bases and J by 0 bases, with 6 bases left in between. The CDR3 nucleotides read TGTGCCAGCAGCTTAACGGCTAGCACAGATACGCAGTATTTT. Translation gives CASSLTASTDTQYF.

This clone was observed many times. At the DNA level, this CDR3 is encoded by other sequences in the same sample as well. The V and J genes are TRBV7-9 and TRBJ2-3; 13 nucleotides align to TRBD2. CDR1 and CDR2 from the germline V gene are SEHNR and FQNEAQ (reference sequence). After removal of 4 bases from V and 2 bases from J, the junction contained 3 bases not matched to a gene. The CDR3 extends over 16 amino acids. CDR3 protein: CASSSTSGRPTDTQYF. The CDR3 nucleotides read TGTGCCAGCAGCTCGACTAGCGGGAGGCCCACAGATACGCAGTATTTT.

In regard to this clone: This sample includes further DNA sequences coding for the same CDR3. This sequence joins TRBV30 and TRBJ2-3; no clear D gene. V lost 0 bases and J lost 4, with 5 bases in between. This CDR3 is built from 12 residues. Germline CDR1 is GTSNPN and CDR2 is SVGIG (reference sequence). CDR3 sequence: CAWSVQADTQYF. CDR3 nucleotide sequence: TGTGCCTGGAGTGTTCAGGCAGATACGCAGTATTTT. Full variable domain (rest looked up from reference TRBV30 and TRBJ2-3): SQTIHQWPATLVQPVGSPLSLECTVEGTSNPNLYWYRQAAGRGLQLLFYSVGIGQISSEVPQNLSASRPQDRQFILSSKKLLLSDSGFYLCAWSVQADTQYFGPGTRLTVL.

The CDR3 loop reads CASRDTSSPYNEQFF. CDR3 sequence (DNA): TGTGCCAGCAGAGACACTAGCAGCCCCTACAATGAGCAGTTCTTC. The chain is built from TRBV11-2 and TRBJ2-1; D perhaps matches TRBD2 (6 bases). The germline V gene has CDR1 SGHAT and CDR2 FQNNGV. V was clipped by 6 bases and J by 2 bases, with 14 bases between them. The CDR3 sequence is 15 residues long.

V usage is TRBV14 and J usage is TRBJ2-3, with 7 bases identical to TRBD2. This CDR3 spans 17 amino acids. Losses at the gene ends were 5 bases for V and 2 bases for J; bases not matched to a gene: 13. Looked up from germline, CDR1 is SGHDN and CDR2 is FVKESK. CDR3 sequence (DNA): TGTGCCAGCAGCGGCAATTGGGGGACTAACTTCACAGATACGCAGTATTTT. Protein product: CASSGNWGTNFTDTQYF. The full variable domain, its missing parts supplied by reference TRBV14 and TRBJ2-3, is EAGVTQFPSHSVIEKGQTVTLRCDPISGHDNLYWYRRVMGKEIKFLLHFVKESKQDESGMPNNRFLAERTGGTYSTLKVQPAELEDSGVYFCASSGNWGTNFTDTQYFGPGTRLTVL.

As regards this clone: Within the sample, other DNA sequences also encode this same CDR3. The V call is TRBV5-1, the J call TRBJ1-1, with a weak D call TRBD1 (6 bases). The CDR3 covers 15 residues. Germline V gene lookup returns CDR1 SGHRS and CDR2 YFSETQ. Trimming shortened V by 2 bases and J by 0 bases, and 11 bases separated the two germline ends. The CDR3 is CASSFSQGLNTEAFF. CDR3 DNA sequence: TGCGCCAGCAGCTTCTCACAGGGCTTGAACACTGAAGCTTTCTTT.

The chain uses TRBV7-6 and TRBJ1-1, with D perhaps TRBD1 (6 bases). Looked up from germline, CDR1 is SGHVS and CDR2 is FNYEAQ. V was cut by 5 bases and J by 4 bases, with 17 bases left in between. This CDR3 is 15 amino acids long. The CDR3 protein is CASSRGVGAFTEAFF. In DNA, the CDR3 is TGTGCCAGCAGCAGGGGTGTGGGGGCGTTCACTGAAGCTTTCTTT.